This T cell receptor (beta chain) was sequenced during a study of identical twins. Whole-study findings and limits: Weaker excess twin sharing was seen among beta out-of-frame sequences. Analyses based on zero insertions could be partly confounded by invariant MAIT and iNKT cells. Memory repertoires showed no such pattern, whereas abundant cord blood beta clonotypes carried fewer insertions. Low generation probability was overrepresented in out-of-frame alpha sequences shared by twins.

Each CDR3 protein is one row after TCRdb ran MiXCR on the 5' RACE reads. The sample consists of some 1,600,000 distinct CDR3 sequences, around 29% of them appearing once. The germline CDR1 and CDR2 sequences are DFQATT and SNEGSKA (reference sequence). This CDR3 contains 16 residues. J gave up 6 bases and V 6 bases, and 17 bases lay outside the gene matches. About this clonotype itself: Its antigen is undetermined.

The chain is built from TRBV20-1 and TRBJ2-1; 7 positions agree with TRBD2. This clonotype was sampled from a newborn girl in good health. The sample comprised cord blood. CDR3 nucleotide sequence: TGCAGTGCAATTTCGTGGGGCGGGAGTGCCGTCAATGAGCAGTTCTTC. Protein sequence: CSAISWGGSAVNEQFF.